This TCR beta chain was sequenced in a study of blood T cell repertoires in COVID-19. Across the study: The analysed material was cDNA or gDNA that came from T cells, B-cell-depleted T cells, or PBMCs.

The germline V and J ends were trimmed by 5 bases and 5 bases, with 18 bases remaining between them. Germline V gene lookup returns CDR1 MDHEN and CDR2 SYDVKM. The CDR3 has 15 amino acids. Sequencing used immunoSEQ multiplex PCR; TCRdb keeps in-frame clones, though not all of them. There are about 360,000 clones in the sample; approximately 82% occur only once, and 2.5% to 3% lies in the top ten. Sequenced input: peripheral blood. The genes are TRBV28 and TRBJ1-1; D may be TRBD1 (6 bases). This receptor was obtained from a young man with active or convalescent COVID-19. The CDR3, as DNA: TGTGCCAGCAGTCTAGGCCACTCAGGGGAAACTGAAGCTTTCTTT. It encodes CASSLGHSGETEAFF.